This T cell receptor beta chain comes out of a study of blood T cell repertoires in COVID-19. Assay: immunoSEQ multiplex PCR; the TCRdb copy retains only in-frame clones and omits some. This repertoire shows approximately 74,000 clones, approximately 88% found once; its top ten account for under 3%. CDR3 length: 14 amino acids. Germline V CDR1 and CDR2: SNHLY, FYNNEI. Trimming removed 6 bases at V and 2 bases at J, with 11 bases between. Only one count was recorded for this clone. Sequenced sample: peripheral blood. The receptor's source is an elderly man with active or convalescent COVID-19. The chain is built from TRBV2 and TRBJ1-5; D call uncertain. The CDR3 spells CASRGESGNQPQHF. CDR3 sequence (DNA): TGTGCCAGCAGAGGAGAATCAGGCAATCAGCCCCAGCATTTT.